A single T cell receptor (beta chain) is shown here with its context. Profiling relied on immunoSEQ multiplex PCR, and the TCRdb table lists in-frame clones only, not all of them. The table includes some 140,000 clones, around 89% detected once. The record originates from a study of blood T cell repertoires in COVID-19. Study in general: Sample material is recorded as cDNA or gDNA derived from T cells, B-cell-depleted T cells, or PBMCs.

Germline V gene sequence: CDR1 SGHNT, CDR2 YYREEE (reference sequence). With 4 bases clipped from V and 6 bases from J, the junction kept 7 bases outside the gene matches. The CDR3 runs to 15 residues. V is TRBV5-4 and J is TRBJ2-1; 10 bases line up with TRBD1. The specimen was peripheral blood. The TCR sequence derives from a man in his fifties with active or convalescent COVID-19. CDR3 nucleotide sequence: TGTGCCAGCAGCGGTCCACGGACAGGGGGCAATGAGCAGTTCTTC. This gives the protein CASSGPRTGGNEQFF.